This TCR beta chain was sequenced in a study of cytomegalovirus exposure and HLA in healthy donors (dated by TCRdb to 2017 to 2019). For the wider study: An earlier analysis of approximately 600 of the donors reported roughly 270 Gb of sequence data and around 110 million unique TCR beta sequences from about 179 million T cells. About 280 gigabases of sequencing data and 75 million to 85 million unique TCR sequences made up an early release that covered 640 HLA-typed donors. The genetic ancestry cluster associated with self-reported Caucasian donors included 80% to 90% of the 398 genotyped donors. The study aimed to test whether signatures of past pathogen exposure could be identified by cataloging public T cell receptors. The study profiled the T cell repertoires of under 850 subjects by immunosequencing and related them to cytomegalovirus serostatus. Besides the first cohort of approximately 670 subjects, a separate validation cohort made up of roughly 120 different subjects was used. To predict cytomegalovirus infection status, the study brought together high-throughput TCR immunosequencing, statistical association of individual TCRs with disease status, and machine learning. A later analysis re-examined previously published TCR beta repertoires from more than 550 donors and added high-resolution HLA genotyping to investigate patterns of TCR occurrence. Rather than using new phenotypic data, the later analysis identified candidate immune exposures from TCR beta sequences and from how often those sequences occurred across donors. An earlier analysis of 587 of the donors used high-throughput TCR beta sequencing to judge whether each TCR beta V gene segment behaved as functional or pseudogenic. Donor age, sex, ethnicity and CMV serostatus were collected together with the repertoire data. A later genetic analysis took genome-wide SNP genotypes for about 55% of the 666 donors and used that subset as a discovery cohort. Every repertoire in the discovery cohort had been generated on one and the same sequencing platform. Both class I and class II loci were covered by HLA typing, at four-digit resolution. The number of typed donors differed by locus: about 620-640 for A, B, C, DRB1 and DQB1; approximately 530 for DQA1; fewer than 610 for DPA1; and roughly 470 for DPB1. Five DR-DQ haplotypes were treated as single units for association and clustering because of strong linkage in the cohort. Among some 400 genotyped donors of the cohort, an average of about 220,000 unique TCR beta nucleotide sequences was sequenced per donor, of which about 18% were non-productive.

CDR3 length: 17 amino acids, cysteine to phenylalanine. Only the CDR3 region is kept as DNA, spanning 51 bases read in frame from base 1. According to the germline V gene, CDR1 reads SGHDT and CDR2 reads YYEEEE. For this chain, trimming is 3 bases at the V end and 0 bases at the J end, and the number of junction bases without a gene match is 10. This clone was counted only a few times. No antigen is known for it. One base away there is no much larger clone; base qualities are not given. The cohort consisted of some 670 healthy bone marrow donors. At the time of sampling, all cohort members were nominally healthy, though unrecorded immune exposures were likely present. The donor tested CMV seronegative, placing the donor among the 350 or so seronegative members of the cohort. A peripheral blood sample was provided by each donor, and peripheral blood mononuclear cells were used for TCR beta sequencing. Genomic DNA was extracted from the blood cell samples with the Qiagen DNeasy Blood Extraction Kit.

Here is what the overall study found, with its caveats: In an earlier analysis of approximately 600 of the donors, most TCR beta V segments were observed in productive rearrangements about 90% or about 30% of the time, broadly matching IMGT annotations. Because the 87-base-pair reads could not distinguish some IMGT-functional V segments, including TRBV6-2 and TRBV6-3, those segments were excluded. The authors suggested that the approach could potentially be extended to other disease states and immunological phenotypes. Seventeen rarely observed V segments, including chromosome 9 orphons, were excluded from the earlier analysis of about 500 of the donors because counts were too low. In a later analysis, the rate of TCR association differed among HLA loci, with DRB1 alleles having the most associated TCRs and HLA-C alleles having the fewest. The cohort was sequenced for TCR beta chains only, and without alpha or paired-chain data the features that could be detected were limited. In a later analysis, around 17,000 TCR beta sequences were associated with specific HLA alleles at a false discovery rate of 0.05. Three of the identified cytomegalovirus-associated TCR beta chains were confirmed in vitro to be specific for cytomegalovirus antigens. A later analysis reported that several top co-occurrence clusters appeared linked to parvovirus B19, influenza, CMV and Epstein-Barr virus. A later genetic analysis reported fewer N-insertions in productive TCRs among donors in an Asian-associated ancestry cluster than the approximately 700-donor mean. A later analysis found that most CMV-associated TCR beta chains appeared HLA-restricted, with HLA associations seemingly driven largely by CMV exposure. Correlated functional status among segregating V segments might reflect linkage disequilibrium, but an unknown experimental factor could not be ruled out. For the cohort, immune exposure information was limited to CMV serostatus. The presence/absence analyses assumed that sequencing depth was roughly uniform across donors, and that assumption may not be true. A further reported finding was that TCR beta sequences accurately predicted the HLA-A and HLA-B alleles for most subjects in the first cohort. Because some donors lacked HLA typing at each locus, the association tests relied only on the typed subset. When HLA alleles, especially DR and DQ, strongly co-occurred, attributing TCR associations to individual alleles was difficult. The study gave a list of 150 to 200 TCR beta chains associated with cytomegalovirus. Most TCR sequences were observed very rarely across donors, whereas some public TCRs were present in many individuals. Cytomegalovirus status was reported to be diagnosed by the classifier with high specificity and sensitivity in both the original and validation cohorts. An association between a missense DCLRE1C variant and V-gene and J-gene trimming of TCR beta chains was found in a later genetic analysis and replicated in an independent cohort. A cluster of highly shared sequence variants was judged likely to be a technical artifact of the sequencing pipeline. In a later analysis, HLA-associated TCR beta chains showed more clonal expansion and lower generation probabilities than non-associated chains that were equally common.

Library preparation used the immunoSEQ multiplex PCR assay. For the multiplex PCR, a mixture combining 60 forward primers for TCR Vbeta segments and 13 reverse primers for TCR Jbeta segments was used. The CDR3 region of rearranged TCR beta genes was amplified from genomic DNA with a multiplex PCR assay. The Illumina HiSeq System was used to sequence the amplified TCR beta libraries as 87-base-pair reads. The paper's data handling went like this. In a later analysis, approximately 74 million unique TCR beta chains were counted across the 500 to 700 repertoires, and about 10 million of these chains were shared by at least two donors. To remove PCR and sequencing errors, raw reads were error-corrected and collapsed into unique sequences using a nearest-neighbor algorithm that merged closely related sequences. V, D and J gene segments were assigned by aligning CDR3 sequences to IMGT reference sequences. For a sequence to be retained, at least a six-nucleotide match to both a V gene segment and a J gene segment was required. Rearrangements were classified as productive when the CDR3 lacked stop codons and remained in frame with V and J, and all other rearrangements were classified as non-productive. Following IMGT convention, CDR3 was defined as the stretch from the second conserved V-encoded cysteine to the conserved J-encoded phenylalanine. In an earlier analysis of more than 550 of the donors, sequences lacking an unambiguous match to a single V gene segment were excluded. In an earlier analysis of almost 600 of the donors, a V segment was called functional when productive rearrangements were above 56.7%, and segregating when the standard deviation between donors exceeded 5%. To diagnose cytomegalovirus status from the catalog of TCR beta chain sequences, a statistical classification framework was built. In a later analysis, V and J genes were assigned by comparing TCR nucleotide sequences against IMGT/GENE-DB human TR gene sequences. Using the TCRdist pipeline, a later analysis assigned CDR3 sequences along with most-parsimonious VDJ recombination scenarios. In a later analysis, each TCR beta chain was defined by its CDR3 amino acid sequence together with its V-gene family, and reads lacking a unique V-gene family were excluded. A later analysis removed 592 highly shared, low-generation-probability nucleotide sequences to deal with suspected cross-contamination and a sequencing artifact. In a later analysis, a clonal expansion index for each public chain was calculated from normalized within-repertoire ranks of inferred template counts. A later analysis computed generation probabilities with a VDJ recombination model fitted to out-of-frame rearrangements, and checked the results against IGoR. In a later analysis, TCR-TCR, TCR-HLA and TCR-CMV co-occurrence was scored with hypergeometric tests, and a repertoire-size bias correction was applied to TCR pairs. To estimate false discovery rates, a later analysis permuted the HLA or CMV assignments 20 times. In a later analysis, co-occurring TCRs were grouped using DBSCAN, with TCRdist sequence similarity added in when clustering inside HLA-allele-positive subsets. Co-occurrence clustering excluded repertoires with fewer than 30,000 or more than 120,000 public chains, plus five with anomalous nucleotide sharing. The table was pulled from immuneACCESS by TCRdb, which kept in-frame rearrangements only. Such tables lose some clones; where checked, under half of the loss comes from unresolved V genes, and the rest has no known cause. The V and J calls and clone size are taken from that table; D and trimming were inferred from the DNA. The sample table holds 160,000 or so clones, of which 71% were seen once. The ten largest clones take up more than 2.5% of the sample.

The clonotype originates from a woman aged 30 to 39 in good health and CMV-seronegative. What was sequenced was PBMCs. This receptor chain uses TRBV5-6 and TRBJ1-1, and 8 junctional nucleotides match TRBD1. At the DNA level, the sequence is TGTGCCAGCAGCTCGTGGGACAGGAGACTCATGAACACTGAAGCTTTCTTT. Its product reads: CASSSWDRRLMNTEAFF.